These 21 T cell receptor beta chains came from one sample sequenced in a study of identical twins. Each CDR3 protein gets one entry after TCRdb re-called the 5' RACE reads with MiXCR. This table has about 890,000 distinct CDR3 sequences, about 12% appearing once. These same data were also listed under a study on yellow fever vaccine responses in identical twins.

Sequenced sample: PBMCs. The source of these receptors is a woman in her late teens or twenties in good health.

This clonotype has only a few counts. In nucleotides, the CDR3 is TGCGCCAGCAGCCCAAGCGGGGGGGCCTATGAGACCCAGTACTTC. It specifies CASSPSGGAYETQYF. J is TRBJ2-5 and V is TRBV5-1; 10 nucleotides align to TRBD2. Trimming removed 4 bases from V and 5 bases from J; junction bases left unmatched: 8. Germline V gene data show CDR1 as SGHRS and CDR2 as YFSETQ. This CDR3 has 15 amino acids.

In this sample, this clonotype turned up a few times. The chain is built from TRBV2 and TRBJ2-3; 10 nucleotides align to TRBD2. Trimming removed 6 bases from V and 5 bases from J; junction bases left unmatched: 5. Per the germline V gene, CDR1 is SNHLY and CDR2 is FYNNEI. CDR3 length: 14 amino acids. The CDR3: CASSGSGRLDTQYF. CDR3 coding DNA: TGTGCCAGCAGCGGTAGCGGGAGGCTAGATACGCAGTATTTT.

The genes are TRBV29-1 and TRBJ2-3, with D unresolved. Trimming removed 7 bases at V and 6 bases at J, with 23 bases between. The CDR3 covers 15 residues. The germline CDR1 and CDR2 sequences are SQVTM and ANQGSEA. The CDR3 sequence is CSAIPPGTSLDTQYF. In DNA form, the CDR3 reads TGCAGCGCAATACCCCCGGGCACCTCCCTTGATACGCAGTATTTT.

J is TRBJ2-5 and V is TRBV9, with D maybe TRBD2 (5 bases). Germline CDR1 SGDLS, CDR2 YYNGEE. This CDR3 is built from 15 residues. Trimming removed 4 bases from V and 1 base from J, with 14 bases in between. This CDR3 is CASSSAVLPQETQYF. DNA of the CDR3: TGTGCCAGCAGCTCAGCGGTCCTTCCCCAAGAGACCCAGTACTTC. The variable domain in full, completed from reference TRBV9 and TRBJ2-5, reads DSGVTQTPKHLITATGQRVTLRCSPRSGDLSVYWYQQSLDQGLQFLIQYYNGEERAKGNILERFSAQQFPDLHSELNLSSLELGDSALYFCASSSAVLPQETQYFGPGTRLLVL.

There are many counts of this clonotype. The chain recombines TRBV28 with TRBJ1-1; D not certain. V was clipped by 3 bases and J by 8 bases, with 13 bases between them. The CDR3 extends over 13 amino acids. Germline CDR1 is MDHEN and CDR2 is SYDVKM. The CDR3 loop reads CASSFIRSREAFF. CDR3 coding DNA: TGTGCCAGCAGTTTCATCAGGAGTCGGGAAGCTTTCTTT.

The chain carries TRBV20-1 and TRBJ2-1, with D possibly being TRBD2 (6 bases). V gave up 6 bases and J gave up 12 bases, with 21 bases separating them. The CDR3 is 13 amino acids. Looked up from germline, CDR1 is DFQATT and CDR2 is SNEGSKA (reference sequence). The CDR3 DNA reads TGCAGTGCCAAGGAGGCGGGAAGCGTGGGGCAGTTCTTC. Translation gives CSAKEAGSVGQFF.

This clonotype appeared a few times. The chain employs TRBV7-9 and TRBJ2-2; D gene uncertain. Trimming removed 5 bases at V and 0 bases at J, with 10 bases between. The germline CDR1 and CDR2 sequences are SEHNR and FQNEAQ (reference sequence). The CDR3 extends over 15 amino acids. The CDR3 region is CASSNPDPNTGELFF. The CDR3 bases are TGTGCCAGCAGCAACCCGGACCCGAACACCGGGGAGCTGTTTTTT.

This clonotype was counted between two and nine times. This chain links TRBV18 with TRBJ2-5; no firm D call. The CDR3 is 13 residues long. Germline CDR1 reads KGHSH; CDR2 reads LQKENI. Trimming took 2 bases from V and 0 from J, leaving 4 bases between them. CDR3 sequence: CASSPGYQETQYF. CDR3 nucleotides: TGTGCCAGCTCACCAGGGTACCAAGAGACCCAGTACTTC.

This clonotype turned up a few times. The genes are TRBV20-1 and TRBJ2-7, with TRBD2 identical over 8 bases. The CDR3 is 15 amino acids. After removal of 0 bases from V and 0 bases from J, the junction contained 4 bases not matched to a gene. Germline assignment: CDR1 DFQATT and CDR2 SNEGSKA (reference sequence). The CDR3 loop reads CSARDPAGGSYEQYV. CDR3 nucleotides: TGCAGTGCTAGAGATCCGGCGGGGGGCTCCTACGAGCAGTACGTC.

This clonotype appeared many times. DNA for the CDR3: TGCAGTGCTAGAGAGCCTACAGGGGAGGTCGGGGAGCTGTTTTTT. Translating it yields CSAREPTGEVGELFF. The rearrangement uses TRBV20-1 and TRBJ2-2; D possibly corresponds to TRBD1 (7 bases). V shed 0 bases and J shed 7 bases, with 15 bases lying between them. The CDR3 is 15 residues long. Germline V gene sequence: CDR1 DFQATT, CDR2 SNEGSKA (reference sequence).

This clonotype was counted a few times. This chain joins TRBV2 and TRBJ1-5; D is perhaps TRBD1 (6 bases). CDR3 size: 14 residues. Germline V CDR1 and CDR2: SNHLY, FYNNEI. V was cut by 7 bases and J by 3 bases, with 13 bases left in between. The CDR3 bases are TGTGCCAGCACTTCTAGGGGGAACAATCAGCCCCAGCATTTT. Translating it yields CASTSRGNNQPQHF.

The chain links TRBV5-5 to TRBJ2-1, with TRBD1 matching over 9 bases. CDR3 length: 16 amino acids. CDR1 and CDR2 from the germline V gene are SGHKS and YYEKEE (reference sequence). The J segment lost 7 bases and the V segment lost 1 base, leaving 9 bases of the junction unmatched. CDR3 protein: CASSLSWDRVINEQFF. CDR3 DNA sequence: TGTGCCAGCAGCTTGTCTTGGGACAGGGTTATTAATGAGCAGTTCTTC.

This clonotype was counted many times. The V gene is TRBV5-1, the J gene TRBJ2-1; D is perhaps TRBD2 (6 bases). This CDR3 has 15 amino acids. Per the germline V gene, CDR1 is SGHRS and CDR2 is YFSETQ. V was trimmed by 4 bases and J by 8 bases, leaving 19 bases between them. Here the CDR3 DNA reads TGCGCCAGCAGCCGCACTAGCCAGTTATTTGATGAGCAGTTCTTC. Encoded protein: CASSRTSQLFDEQFF.

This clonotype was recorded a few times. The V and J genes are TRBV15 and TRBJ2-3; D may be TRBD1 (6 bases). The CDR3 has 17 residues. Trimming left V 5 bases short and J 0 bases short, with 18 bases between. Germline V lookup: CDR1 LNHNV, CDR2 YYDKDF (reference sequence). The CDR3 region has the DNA TGTGCCACCAGCGGCAGGACCGGGACACGGAGCACAGATACGCAGTATTTT. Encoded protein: CATSGRTGTRSTDTQYF.

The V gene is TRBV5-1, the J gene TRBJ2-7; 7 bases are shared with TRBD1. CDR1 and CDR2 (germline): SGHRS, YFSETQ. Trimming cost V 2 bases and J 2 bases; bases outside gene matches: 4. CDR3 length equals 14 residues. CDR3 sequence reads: CASSFGQAAYEQYF. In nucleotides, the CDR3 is TGCGCCAGCAGCTTTGGACAGGCGGCCTACGAGCAGTACTTC.

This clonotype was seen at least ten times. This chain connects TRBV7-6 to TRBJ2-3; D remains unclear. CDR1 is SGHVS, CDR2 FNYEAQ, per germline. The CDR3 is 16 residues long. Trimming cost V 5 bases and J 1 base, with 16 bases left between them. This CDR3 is CASSPRADLRTDTQYF. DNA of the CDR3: TGTGCCAGCAGCCCCCGGGCAGATCTGCGCACAGATACGCAGTATTTT.

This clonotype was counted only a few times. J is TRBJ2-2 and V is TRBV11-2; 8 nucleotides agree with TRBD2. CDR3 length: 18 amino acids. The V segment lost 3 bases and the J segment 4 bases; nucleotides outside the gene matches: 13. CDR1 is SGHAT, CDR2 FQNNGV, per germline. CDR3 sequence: CASSLRIRGGRVTGELFF. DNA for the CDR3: TGTGCCAGCAGCTTGAGGATTCGGGGGGGCCGAGTCACCGGGGAGCTGTTTTTT.

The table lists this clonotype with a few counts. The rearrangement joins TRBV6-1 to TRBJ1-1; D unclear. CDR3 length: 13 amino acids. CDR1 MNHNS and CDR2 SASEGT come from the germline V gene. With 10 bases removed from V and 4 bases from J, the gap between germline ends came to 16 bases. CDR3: CATYPVRSTEAFF. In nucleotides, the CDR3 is TGTGCCACCTACCCTGTGAGGAGCACTGAAGCTTTCTTT.

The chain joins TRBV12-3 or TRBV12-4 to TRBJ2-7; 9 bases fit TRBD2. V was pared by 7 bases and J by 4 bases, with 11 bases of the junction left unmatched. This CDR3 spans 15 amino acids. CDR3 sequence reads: CASIEGSGSRYEQYF. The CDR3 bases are TGTGCCAGCATCGAAGGTAGCGGGAGTCGGTACGAGCAGTACTTC.

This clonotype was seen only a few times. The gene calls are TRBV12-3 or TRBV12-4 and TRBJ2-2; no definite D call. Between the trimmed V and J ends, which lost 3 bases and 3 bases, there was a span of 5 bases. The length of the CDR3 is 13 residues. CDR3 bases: TGTGCCAGCAGTTTTAAGGACACCGGGGAGCTGTTTTTT. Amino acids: CASSFKDTGELFF.

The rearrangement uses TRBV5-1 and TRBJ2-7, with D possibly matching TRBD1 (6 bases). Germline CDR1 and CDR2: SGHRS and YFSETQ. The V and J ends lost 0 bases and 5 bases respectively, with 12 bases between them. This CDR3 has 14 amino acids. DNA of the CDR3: TGCGCCAGCAGCTTGGGTTTGCAGGGGAACGAGCAGTACGTC. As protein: CASSLGLQGNEQYV.